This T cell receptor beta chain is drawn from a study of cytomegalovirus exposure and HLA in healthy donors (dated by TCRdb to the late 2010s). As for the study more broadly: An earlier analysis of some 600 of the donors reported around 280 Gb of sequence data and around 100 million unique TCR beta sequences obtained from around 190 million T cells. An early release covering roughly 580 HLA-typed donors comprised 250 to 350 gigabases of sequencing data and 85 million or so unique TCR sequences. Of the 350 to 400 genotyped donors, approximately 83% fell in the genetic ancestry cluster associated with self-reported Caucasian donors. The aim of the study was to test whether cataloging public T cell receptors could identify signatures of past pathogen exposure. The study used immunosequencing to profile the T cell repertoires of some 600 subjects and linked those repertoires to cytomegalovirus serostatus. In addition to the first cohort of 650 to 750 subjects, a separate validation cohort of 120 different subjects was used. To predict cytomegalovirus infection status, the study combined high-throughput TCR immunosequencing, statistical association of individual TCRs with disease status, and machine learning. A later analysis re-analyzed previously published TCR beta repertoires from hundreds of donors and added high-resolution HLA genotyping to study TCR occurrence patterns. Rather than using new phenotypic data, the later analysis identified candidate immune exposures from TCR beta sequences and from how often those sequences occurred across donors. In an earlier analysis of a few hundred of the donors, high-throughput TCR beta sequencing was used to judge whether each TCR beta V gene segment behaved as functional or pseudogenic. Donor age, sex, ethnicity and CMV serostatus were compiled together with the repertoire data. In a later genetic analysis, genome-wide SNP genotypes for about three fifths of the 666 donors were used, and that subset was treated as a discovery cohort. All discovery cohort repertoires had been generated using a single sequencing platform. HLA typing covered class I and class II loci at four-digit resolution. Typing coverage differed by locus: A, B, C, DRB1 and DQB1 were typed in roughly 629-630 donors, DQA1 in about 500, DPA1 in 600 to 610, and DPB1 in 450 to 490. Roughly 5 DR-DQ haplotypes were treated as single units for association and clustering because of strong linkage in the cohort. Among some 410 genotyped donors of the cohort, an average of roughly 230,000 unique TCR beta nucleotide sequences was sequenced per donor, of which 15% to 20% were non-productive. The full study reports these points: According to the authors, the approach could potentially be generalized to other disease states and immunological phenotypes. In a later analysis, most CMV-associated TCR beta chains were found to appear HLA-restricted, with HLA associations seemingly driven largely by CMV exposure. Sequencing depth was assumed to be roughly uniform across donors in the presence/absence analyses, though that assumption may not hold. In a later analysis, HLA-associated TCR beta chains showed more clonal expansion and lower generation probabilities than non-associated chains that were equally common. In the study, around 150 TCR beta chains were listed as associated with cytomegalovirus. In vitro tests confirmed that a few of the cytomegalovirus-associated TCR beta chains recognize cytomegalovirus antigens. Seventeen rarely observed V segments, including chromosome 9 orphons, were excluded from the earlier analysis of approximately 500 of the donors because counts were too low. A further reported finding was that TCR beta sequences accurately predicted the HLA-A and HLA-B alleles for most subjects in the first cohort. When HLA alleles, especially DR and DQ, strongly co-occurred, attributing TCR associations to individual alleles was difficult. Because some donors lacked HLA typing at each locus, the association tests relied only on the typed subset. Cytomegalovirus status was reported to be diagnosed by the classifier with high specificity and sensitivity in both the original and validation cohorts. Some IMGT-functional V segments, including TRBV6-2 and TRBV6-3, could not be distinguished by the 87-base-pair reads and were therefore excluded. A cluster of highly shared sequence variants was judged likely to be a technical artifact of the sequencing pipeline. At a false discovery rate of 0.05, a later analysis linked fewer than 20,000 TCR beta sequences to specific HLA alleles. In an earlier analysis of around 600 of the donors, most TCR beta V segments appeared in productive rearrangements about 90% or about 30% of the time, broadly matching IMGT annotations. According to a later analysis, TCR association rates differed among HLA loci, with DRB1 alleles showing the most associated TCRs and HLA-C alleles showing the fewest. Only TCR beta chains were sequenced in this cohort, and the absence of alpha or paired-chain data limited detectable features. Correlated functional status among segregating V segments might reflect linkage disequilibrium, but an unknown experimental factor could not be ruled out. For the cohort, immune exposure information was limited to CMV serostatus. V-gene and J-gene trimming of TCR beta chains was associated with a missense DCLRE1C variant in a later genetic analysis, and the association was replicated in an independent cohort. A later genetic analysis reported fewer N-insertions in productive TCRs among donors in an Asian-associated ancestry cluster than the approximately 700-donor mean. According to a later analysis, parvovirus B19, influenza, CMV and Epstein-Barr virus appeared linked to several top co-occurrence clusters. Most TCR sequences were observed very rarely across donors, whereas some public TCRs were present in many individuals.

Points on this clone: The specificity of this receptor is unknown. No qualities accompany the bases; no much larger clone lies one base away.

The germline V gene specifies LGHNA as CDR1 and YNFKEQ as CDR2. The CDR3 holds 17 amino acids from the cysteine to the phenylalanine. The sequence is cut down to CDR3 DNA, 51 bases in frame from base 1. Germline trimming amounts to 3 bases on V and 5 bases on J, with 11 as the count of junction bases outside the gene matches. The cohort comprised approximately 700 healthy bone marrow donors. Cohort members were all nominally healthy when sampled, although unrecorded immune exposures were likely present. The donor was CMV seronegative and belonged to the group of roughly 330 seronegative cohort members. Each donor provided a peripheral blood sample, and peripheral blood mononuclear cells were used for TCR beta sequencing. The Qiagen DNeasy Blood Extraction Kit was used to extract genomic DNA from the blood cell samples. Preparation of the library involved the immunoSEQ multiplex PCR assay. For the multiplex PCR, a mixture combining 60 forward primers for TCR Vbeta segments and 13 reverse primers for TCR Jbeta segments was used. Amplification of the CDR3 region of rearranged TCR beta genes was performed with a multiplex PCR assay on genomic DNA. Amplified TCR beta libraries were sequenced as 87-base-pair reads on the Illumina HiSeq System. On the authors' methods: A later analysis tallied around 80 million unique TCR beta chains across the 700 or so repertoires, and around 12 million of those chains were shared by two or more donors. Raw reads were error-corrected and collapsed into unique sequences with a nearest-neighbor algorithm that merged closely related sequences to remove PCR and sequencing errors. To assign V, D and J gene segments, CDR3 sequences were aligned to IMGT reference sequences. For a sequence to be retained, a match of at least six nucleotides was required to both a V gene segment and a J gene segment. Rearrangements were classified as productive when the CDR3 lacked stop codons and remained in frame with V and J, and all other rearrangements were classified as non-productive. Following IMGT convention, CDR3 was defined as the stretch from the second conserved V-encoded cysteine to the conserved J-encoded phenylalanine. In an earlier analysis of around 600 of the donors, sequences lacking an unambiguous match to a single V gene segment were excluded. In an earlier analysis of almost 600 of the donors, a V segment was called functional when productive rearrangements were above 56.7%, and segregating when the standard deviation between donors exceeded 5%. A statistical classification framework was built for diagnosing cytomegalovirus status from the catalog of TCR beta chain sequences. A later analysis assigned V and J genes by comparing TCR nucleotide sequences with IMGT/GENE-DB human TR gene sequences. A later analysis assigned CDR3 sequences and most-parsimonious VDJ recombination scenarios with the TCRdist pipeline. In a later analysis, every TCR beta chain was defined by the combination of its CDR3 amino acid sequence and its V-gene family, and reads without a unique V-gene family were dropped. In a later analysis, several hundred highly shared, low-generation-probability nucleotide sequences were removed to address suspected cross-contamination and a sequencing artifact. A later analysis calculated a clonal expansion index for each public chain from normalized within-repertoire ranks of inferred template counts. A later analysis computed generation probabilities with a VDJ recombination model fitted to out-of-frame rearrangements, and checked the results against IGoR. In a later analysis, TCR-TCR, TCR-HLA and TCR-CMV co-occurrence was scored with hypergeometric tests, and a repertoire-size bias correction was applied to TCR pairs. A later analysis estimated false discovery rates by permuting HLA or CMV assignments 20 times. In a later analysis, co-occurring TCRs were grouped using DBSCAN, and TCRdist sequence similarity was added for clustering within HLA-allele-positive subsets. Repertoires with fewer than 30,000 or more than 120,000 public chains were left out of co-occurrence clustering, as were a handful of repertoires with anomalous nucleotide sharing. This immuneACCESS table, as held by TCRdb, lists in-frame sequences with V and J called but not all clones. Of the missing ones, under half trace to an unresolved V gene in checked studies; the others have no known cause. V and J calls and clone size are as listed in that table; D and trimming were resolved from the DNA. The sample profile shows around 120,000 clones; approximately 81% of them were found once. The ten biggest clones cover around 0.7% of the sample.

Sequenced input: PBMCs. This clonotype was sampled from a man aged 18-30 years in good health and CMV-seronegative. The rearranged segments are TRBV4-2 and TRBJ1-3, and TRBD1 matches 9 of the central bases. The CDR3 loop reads CASSQGSRDRVRNTIYF. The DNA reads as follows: TGTGCCAGCAGCCAGGGTAGCCGGGACAGGGTACGAAACACCATATATTTT.